This TCR beta chain originates from a study of blood T cell repertoires in COVID-19. Study information: From T cells, B-cell-depleted T cells, or PBMCs came the material, which was cDNA or gDNA.

This clone was seen only once. Trimming cost V 7 bases and J 2 bases, with 11 bases left between them. The CDR3 length is 13 residues. From germline, CDR1 is LNHDA and CDR2 SQIVND (reference sequence). In Cohort 3, a recovered donor had either two negative PCRs, clearance, or symptom resolution. Original processing methods: How many nucleated cells were present was estimated from reference gene primer amplification. Sequencing used immunoSEQ multiplex PCR; TCRdb keeps in-frame clones, though not all of them. For V, J and clone size, that table is used; D and trimming come from the DNA. The sample gives about 260,000 clones, approximately 92% of which show up once; under 3% is in the top ten.

Sequencing was performed on PBMCs or T cells enriched from blood (not recorded which). This sequence originates from a woman between 18 and 29 years old who had recovered from COVID-19. The genes are TRBV19 and TRBJ1-2; possibly TRBD1 for D (5 bases). CDR3 loop: CASMAGSNYGYTF. The CDR3 nucleotides are TGTGCCAGTATGGCAGGGTCAAACTATGGCTACACCTTC.